This T cell receptor (beta chain) was recovered during a study of blood T cell repertoires in COVID-19. Across the whole study: Samples came from the United States, Italy and Spain, spanning acute and convalescent COVID-19.

Authors' processing steps: For nucleated cells, counts were estimated from reference gene primer amplification. TCRdb keeps only in-frame clones here, not all; method: immunoSEQ multiplex PCR. The DNA was the basis for D and trimming; V, J and clone size are from that table. This table holds some 300,000 clones, over 80% found once. Followed over time, Seattle patients had been enrolled while infection was active. The CDR3 spans 13 residues. Trimming took 9 bases from V and 2 from J, leaving 12 bases between them. Germline V CDR1 and CDR2: KGHDR, SFDVKD. The receptor was derived from a woman between 45 and 60 years old with COVID-19, enrolled during active disease. Sequences were obtained from peripheral blood. The V call is TRBV24-1, the J call TRBJ2-5; no clear D. CDR3 amino acids: CATRRGSQETQYF. The CDR3 nucleotides are TGTGCCACCCGTCGTGGCAGTCAAGAGACCCAGTACTTC.